The present T cell receptor (beta chain) was sequenced within a study of Ad26.COV2.S vaccination and SARS-CoV-2 variants. Study as a whole: Recipients of Ad26.COV2.S got it intramuscularly, once or twice 56 days apart.

V lost 3 bases and J 2 bases, leaving 10 bases between the germline ends. The germline V gene encodes CDR1 LNHNV and CDR2 YYDKDF (reference sequence). The CDR3 extends over 14 amino acids. Sequenced by immunoSEQ multiplex PCR; TCRdb stores in-frame clones only, minus some. The sample has under 600,000 clones, roughly 87% seen once. Noted treatment: some 20 received Ad26.COV2.S at low or high dose, single or two shots; about 5 received placebo; per-sample allocation not given. The samples were gathered on day 63 after the first injection of vaccine or placebo. At a Boston site, the person donating was an adult of 18-55 years. The vaccine antigen was prefusion-stabilized Wuhan SARS-CoV-2 spike.

This rearrangement joins TRBV15 to TRBJ1-2; maybe TRBD1 (6 bases). The TCR was taken from a person aged 18 to 65 who received the Ad26.COV2.S COVID-19 vaccine or a placebo. Specimen: peripheral blood, collected in a trial of Ad26.COV2.S vaccine versus placebo. The CDR3 bases are TGTGCCACCAGCAGCCCTACAGGGAACTATGGCTACACCTTC. Translated, it gives CATSSPTGNYGYTF.